What follows is one T cell receptor beta chain and its context. Its cognate antigen is unknown. A junction boundary mismatches the germline segment, possibly from a read error. Sorting isolated naive CD8 T cells as CD8+CD4-CCR7+CD45RA+ events. The data originate from a study of molecular identifiers for immune sequencing clone quantification. Study-level findings and limits: In cases of identical TCR molecules sharing a barcode, highly expanded clone sizes could be underestimated. Reportedly, one cell's Jurkat TCR RNA was detected within 1,100,000 naive CD8 cells.

Preparation of the bulk TCR libraries relied on previously described methods and listed TCR primers. TCRdb re-called the PCR reads with MiXCR, one entry per CDR3 protein. Here the sample spans a few hundred thousand distinct CDR3 sequences, about 22% being singletons. Germline V lookup: CDR1 MNHEY, CDR2 SVGAGI. The CDR3 runs 16 residues. This TCR came from a human donor in good health. Some libraries in this study had Jurkat cell RNA spiked in. The material sequenced was naive CD8+ T cells from blood, with Jurkat cell RNA spiked in. Subset indicated: FACS-sorted CD8+CD4-CCR7+CD45RA+ naive T cells. The chain is built from TRBV6-5 and TRBJ1-1, with 9 bases identical to TRBD1. Written as DNA, the CDR3 is TGTGCCGGCAGTTACGGGACAGGGCCTAGGAACACTGAAGCTTTCTTT. It yields the protein CAGSYGTGPRNTEAFF.